This T cell receptor (beta chain) was identified in a study of shared clonotypes between healthy human individuals. The V gene end was trimmed by 5 bases and the J gene end by 0 bases; junction bases not matched to a gene: 9. The CDR3 sequence is 17 residues long. Germline V gives CDR1 MDHEN, CDR2 SYDVKM. The method was immunoSEQ multiplex PCR; TCRdb's version includes in-frame clones alone and lacks a portion of them. Found here are about 1,500,000 clones, about 96% of them singletons; the top ten hold approximately 1.1%. This receptor was identified in a man aged 30 to 39 in good health. V and J are TRBV28 and TRBJ1-5; the match to TRBD1 covers 8 bases. Sequenced sample: naive CD4+ T cells sorted from blood. Specified subset: CD45RA+ positively selected. In DNA form, the CDR3 reads TGTGCCAGCAGTCGACAGGGGCTGGGGGATAGCAATCAGCCCCAGCATTTT. Residues: CASSRQGLGDSNQPQHF.